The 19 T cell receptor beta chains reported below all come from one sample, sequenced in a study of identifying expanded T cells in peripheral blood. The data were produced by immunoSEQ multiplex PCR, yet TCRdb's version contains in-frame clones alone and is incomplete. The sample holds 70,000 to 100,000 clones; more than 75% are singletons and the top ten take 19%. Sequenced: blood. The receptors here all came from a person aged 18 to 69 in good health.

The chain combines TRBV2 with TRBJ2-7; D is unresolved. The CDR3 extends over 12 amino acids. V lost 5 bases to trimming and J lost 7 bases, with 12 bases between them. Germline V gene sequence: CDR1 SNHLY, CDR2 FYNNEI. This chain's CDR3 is CASSSPSLEQYF. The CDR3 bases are TGTGCCAGCAGTTCACCCAGCTTGGAGCAGTACTTC.

In DNA, the CDR3 is TGTGCCATCAGTGAGTCTTCGGGACAGGGGCAAAACGAGCAGTACTTC. Its translation: CAISESSGQGQNEQYF. The chain couples TRBV10-3 to TRBJ2-7; 10 bases align to TRBD1. Germline V CDR1 and CDR2: ENHRY, SYGVKD. The ends lost 0 bases at V and 5 bases at J; junction bases unmatched: 7. The length of the CDR3 is 16 residues.

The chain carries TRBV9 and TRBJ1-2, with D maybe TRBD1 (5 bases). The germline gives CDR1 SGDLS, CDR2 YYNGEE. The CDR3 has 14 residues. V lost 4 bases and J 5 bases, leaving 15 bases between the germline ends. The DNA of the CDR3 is TGTGCCAGCAGCTCGACCGGGACGGGATATGGCTACACCTTC. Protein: CASSSTGTGYGYTF. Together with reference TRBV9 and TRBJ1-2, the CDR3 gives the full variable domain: DSGVTQTPKHLITATGQRVTLRCSPRSGDLSVYWYQQSLDQGLQFLIQYYNGEERAKGNILERFSAQQFPDLHSELNLSSLELGDSALYFCASSSTGTGYGYTFGSGTRLTVV.

In DNA form, the CDR3 reads TGTGCCAGCAGTGAACCCCTAGCCAAAAACATTCAGTACTTC. This codes for CASSEPLAKNIQYF. The chain has TRBV2 and TRBJ2-4, with unresolved D. CDR3 length: 14 residues. V gave up 2 bases and J gave up 0 bases, with 5 bases separating them. Germline V gene lookup returns CDR1 SNHLY and CDR2 FYNNEI.

Here the CDR3 DNA reads TGTGCCAGCACTCCTATGGGGACTAGTTATTCCAATGAGCAGTTCTTC. This gives the protein CASTPMGTSYSNEQFF. The rearrangement uses TRBV27 and TRBJ2-1; 8 bases are a match to TRBD2. Germline lookup yields CDR1 MNHEY and CDR2 SMNVEV (reference sequence). The CDR3 extends over 16 amino acids. Trimming took 7 bases from V and 6 from J; bases not matched to a gene: 14.

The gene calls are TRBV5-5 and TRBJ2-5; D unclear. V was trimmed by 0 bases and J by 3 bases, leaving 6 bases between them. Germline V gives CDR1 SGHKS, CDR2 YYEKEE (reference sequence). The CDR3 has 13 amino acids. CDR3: CASSLDLKETQYF. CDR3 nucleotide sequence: TGTGCCAGCAGCTTGGATCTGAAAGAGACCCAGTACTTC.

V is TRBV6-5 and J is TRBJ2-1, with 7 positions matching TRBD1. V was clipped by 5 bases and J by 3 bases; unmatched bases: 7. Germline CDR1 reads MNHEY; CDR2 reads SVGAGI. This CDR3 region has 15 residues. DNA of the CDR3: TGTGCCAGCAGTCCCTCCGGGACAGACTACAATGAGCAGTTCTTC. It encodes CASSPSGTDYNEQFF.

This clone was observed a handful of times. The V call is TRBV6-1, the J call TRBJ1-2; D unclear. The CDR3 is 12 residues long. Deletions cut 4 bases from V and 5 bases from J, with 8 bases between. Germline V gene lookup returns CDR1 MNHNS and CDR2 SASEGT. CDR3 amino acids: CASSADGYGYTF. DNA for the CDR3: TGTGCCAGCAGTGCGGACGGATATGGCTACACCTTC.

The CDR3 DNA follows: TGCGCCAGCAGCGGTAGCGGGGCGATTTCCCCCACAGATACGCAGTATTTT. Protein sequence: CASSGSGAISPTDTQYF. The chain has TRBV5-1 and TRBJ2-3; 8 nucleotides line up with TRBD2. The ends lost 4 bases at V and 2 bases at J; junction bases unmatched: 12. Germline CDR1 is SGHRS and CDR2 is YFSETQ. CDR3 length: 17 amino acids.

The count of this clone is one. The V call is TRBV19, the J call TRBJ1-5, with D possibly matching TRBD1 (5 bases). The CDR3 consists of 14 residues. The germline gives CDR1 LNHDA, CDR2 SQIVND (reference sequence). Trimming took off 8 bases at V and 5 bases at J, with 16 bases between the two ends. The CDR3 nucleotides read TGTGCCAGTGGGGGTCCTCACCCTCATCAGCCCCAGCATTTT. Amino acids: CASGGPHPHQPQHF.

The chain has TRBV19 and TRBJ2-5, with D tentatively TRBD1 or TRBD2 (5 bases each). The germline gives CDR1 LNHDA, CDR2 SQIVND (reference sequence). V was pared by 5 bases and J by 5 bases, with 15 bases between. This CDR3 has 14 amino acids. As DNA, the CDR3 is TGTGCCAGTAGTGGTATTCGGGACGGTGAGACCCAGTACTTC. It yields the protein CASSGIRDGETQYF.

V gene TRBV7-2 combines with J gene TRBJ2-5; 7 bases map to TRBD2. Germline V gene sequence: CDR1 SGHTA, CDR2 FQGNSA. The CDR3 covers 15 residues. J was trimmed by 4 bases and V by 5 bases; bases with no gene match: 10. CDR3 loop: CASSRFNPGGETQYF. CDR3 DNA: TGTGCCAGCAGCCGTTTTAACCCGGGAGGAGAGACCCAGTACTTC.

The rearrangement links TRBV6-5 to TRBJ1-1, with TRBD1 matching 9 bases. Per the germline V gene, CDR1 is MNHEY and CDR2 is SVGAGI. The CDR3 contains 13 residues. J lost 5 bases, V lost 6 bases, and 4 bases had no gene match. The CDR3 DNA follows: TGTGCCAGCAGGCGGACAGGGGATACTGAAGCTTTCTTT. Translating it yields CASRRTGDTEAFF.

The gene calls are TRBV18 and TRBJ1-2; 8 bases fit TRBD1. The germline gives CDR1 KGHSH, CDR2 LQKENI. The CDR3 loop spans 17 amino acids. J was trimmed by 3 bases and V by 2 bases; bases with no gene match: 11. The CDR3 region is CASSPRGQAEGHYGYTF. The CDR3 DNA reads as TGTGCCAGCTCACCAAGGGGACAGGCCGAAGGGCACTATGGCTACACCTTC. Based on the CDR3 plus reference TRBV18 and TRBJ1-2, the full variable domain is NAGVMQNPRHLVRRRGQEARLRCSPMKGHSHVYWYRQLPEEGLKFMVYLQKENIIDESGMPKERFSAEFPKEGPSILRIQQVVRGDSAAYFCASSPRGQAEGHYGYTFGSGTRLTVV.

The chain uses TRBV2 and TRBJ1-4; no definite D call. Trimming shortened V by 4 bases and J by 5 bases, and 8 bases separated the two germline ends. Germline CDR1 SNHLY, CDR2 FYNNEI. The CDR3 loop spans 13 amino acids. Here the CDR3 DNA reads TGTGCCAGCAGTGGGACGGGAAATGAAAAACTGTTTTTT. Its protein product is CASSGTGNEKLFF.

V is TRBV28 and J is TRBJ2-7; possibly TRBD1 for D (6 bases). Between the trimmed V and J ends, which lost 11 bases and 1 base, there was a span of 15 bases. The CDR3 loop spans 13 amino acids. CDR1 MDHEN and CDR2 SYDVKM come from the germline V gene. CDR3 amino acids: CAGSSGQSYEQYF. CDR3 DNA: TGTGCCGGGTCTTCAGGACAGTCCTACGAGCAGTACTTC.

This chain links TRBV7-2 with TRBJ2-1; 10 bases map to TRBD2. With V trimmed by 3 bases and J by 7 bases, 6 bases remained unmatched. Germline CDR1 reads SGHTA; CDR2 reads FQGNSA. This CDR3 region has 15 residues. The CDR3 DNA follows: TGTGCCAGCAGCTTTAGCGGGGGGCCGGGGAATGAGCAGTTCTTC. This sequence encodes CASSFSGGPGNEQFF. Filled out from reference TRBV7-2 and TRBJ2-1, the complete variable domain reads GAGVSQSPSNKVTEKGKDVELRCDPISGHTALYWYRQSLGQGLEFLIYFQGNSAPDKSGLPSDRFSAERTGGSVSTLTIQRTQQEDSAVYLCASSFSGGPGNEQFFGPGTRLTVL.

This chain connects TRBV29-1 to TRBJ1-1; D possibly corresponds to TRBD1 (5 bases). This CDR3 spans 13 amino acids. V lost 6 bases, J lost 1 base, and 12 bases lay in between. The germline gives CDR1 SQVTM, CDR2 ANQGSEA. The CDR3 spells CSVPGWANTEAFF. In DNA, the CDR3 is TGCAGCGTGCCAGGGTGGGCGAACACTGAAGCTTTCTTT.

The CDR3 is CASSLRGTEAFF. For the CDR3, the DNA is TGTGCCAGCAGCTTGAGGGGAACTGAAGCTTTCTTT. This chain connects TRBV5-4 to TRBJ1-1, with D tentatively TRBD1 (5 bases). The germline V and J ends were trimmed by 1 base and 5 bases, with 6 bases remaining between them. Germline V gives CDR1 SGHNT, CDR2 YYREEE (reference sequence). This CDR3 region has 12 residues.